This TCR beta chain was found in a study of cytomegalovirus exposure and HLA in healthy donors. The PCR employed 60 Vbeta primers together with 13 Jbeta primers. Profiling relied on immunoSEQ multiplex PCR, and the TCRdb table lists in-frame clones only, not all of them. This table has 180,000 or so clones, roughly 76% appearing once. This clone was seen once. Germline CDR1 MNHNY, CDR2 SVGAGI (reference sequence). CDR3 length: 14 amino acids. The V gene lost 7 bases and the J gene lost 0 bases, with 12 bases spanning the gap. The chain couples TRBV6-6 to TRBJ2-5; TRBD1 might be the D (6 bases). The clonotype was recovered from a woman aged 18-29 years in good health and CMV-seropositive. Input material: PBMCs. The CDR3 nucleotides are TGTGCCAGCAAGCTGACAGGCTACCAAGAGACCCAGTACTTC. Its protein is CASKLTGYQETQYF.